This T cell receptor beta chain was sequenced during a study of blood T cells in healthy people across ages. A second 7 to 11 cycle PCR used barcoded and J-beta primers. Via MiXCR, TCRdb re-called the 5' RACE reads, giving one row per CDR3 protein. The sample shows around 1.7 million distinct CDR3 sequences, approximately 30% of them seen only once. Deletions cut 3 bases from V and 6 bases from J, with 18 bases between. This CDR3 spans 15 amino acids. This clonotype was counted between two and nine times. Material: blood. The TCR was taken from a woman aged 30 to 39 in good health. The rearrangement uses TRBV12-3 or TRBV12-4 and TRBJ2-7, with D possibly being TRBD2 (7 bases). The CDR3 DNA follows: TGTGCCAGCAGTTTTCGGGGGGCTGGGGTTACCGAGCAGTACTTC. Its protein is CASSFRGAGVTEQYF.